This T cell receptor beta chain was recorded in a study of T cell responses to AZD1222 COVID-19 vaccine. TCRdb keeps only in-frame clones here, not all; method: immunoSEQ multiplex PCR. This table holds 140,000 or so clones, roughly 92% found once. CDR1 and CDR2 (germline): SGHRS, YFSETQ. The CDR3 extends over 16 amino acids. Trimming took 0 bases from V and 6 from J, leaving 16 bases between them. The receptor's source is an adult in good health. The sample consisted of peripheral blood, taken on day 0 of AZD1222 vaccination. The V gene is TRBV5-1, the J gene TRBJ2-1; no firm D call. The CDR3 sequence is CASSLVPAPSANEQFF. Here the CDR3 DNA reads TGCGCCAGCAGCTTGGTACCAGCGCCTTCAGCCAATGAGCAGTTCTTC.